This TCR beta chain was identified in a study of cytomegalovirus exposure and HLA in healthy donors. On this clone itself: Its antigen is not identified.

This CDR3 contains 16 residues. The germline CDR1 and CDR2 sequences are KGHSH and LQKENI. The germline V and J ends were trimmed by 3 bases and 6 bases, with 21 bases remaining between them. Study-level results: Serostatus for CMV was the only available immune exposure information.

Primers for the PCR totalled 60 Vbeta and 13 Jbeta. The repertoire was sequenced with immunoSEQ multiplex PCR; TCRdb's copy has only in-frame clones and lacks some. The sample consists of 150,000 to 200,000 clones, around 77% of them appearing once. The rearrangement joins TRBV18 to TRBJ2-7; possible D gene TRBD2, 7 bases. The material sequenced was PBMCs. The receptor was isolated from a woman under 40 in good health and CMV-seronegative. The CDR3 DNA follows: TGTGCCAGCTCACCCCGGGAGGCAGGAAGGGGGTTCGAGCAGTACTTC. It encodes CASSPREAGRGFEQYF.